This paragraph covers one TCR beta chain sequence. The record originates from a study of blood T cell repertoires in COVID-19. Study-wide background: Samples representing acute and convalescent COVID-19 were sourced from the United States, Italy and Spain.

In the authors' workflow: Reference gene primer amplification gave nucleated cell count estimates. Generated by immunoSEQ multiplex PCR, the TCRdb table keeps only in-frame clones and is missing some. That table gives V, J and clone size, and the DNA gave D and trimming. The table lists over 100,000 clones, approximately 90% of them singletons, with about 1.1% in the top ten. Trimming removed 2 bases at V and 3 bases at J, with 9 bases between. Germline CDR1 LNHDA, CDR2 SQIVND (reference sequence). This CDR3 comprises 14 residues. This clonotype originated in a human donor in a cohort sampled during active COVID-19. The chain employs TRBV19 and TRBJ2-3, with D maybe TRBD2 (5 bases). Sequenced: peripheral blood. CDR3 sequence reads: CASSISPGTDTQYF. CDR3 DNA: TGTGCCAGTAGTATATCCCCGGGAACAGATACGCAGTATTTT.